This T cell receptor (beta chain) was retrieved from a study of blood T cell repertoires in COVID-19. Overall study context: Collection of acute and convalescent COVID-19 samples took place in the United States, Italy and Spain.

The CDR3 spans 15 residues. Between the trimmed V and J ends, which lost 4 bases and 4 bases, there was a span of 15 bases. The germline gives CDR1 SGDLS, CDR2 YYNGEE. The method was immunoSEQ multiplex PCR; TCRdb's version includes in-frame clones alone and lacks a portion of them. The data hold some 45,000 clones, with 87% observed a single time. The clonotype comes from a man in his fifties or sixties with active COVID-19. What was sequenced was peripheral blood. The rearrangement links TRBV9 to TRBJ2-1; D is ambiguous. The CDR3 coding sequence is TGTGCCAGCAGCCTCGCTGGGCAGCCTTACAATGAGCAGTTCTTC. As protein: CASSLAGQPYNEQFF.